The entry below describes one TCR beta chain. Produced via immunoSEQ multiplex PCR; TCRdb's table is partial and in-frame only. The sample contains fewer than 3 million clones, about 90% of which appear only once. This sample was included in a study of shared clonotypes between healthy human individuals. V shed 1 base and J shed 7 bases, with 11 bases lying between them. The CDR3 loop spans 14 amino acids. CDR1 is SGHNT, CDR2 YENEEA, per germline. Every one of the donors was a Caucasian adult that lived in Nashville, Tennessee. The clonotype comes from a man in his late teens or twenties in good health. Some clones in this sample may be carry-over from other donors' samples. The chain uses TRBV11-3 and TRBJ2-1, with D maybe TRBD1 (6 bases). Sequenced input: naive CD4+ T cells from PBMCs. Subset defined: CD45RA+ positively selected. CDR3 amino acids: CASSLGRQVNEQFF. The CDR3 DNA follows: TGTGCCAGCAGCTTAGGCCGACAGGTTAATGAGCAGTTCTTC.